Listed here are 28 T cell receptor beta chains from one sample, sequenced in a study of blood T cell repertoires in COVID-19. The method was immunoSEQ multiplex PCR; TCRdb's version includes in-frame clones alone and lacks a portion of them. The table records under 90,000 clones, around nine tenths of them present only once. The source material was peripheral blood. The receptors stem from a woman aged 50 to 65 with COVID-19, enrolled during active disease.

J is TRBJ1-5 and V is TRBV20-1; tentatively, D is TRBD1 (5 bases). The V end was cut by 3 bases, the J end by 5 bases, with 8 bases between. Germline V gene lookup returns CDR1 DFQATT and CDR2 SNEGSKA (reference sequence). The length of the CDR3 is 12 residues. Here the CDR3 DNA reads TGCAGTGCTAGTCGGGGGGATCAGCCCCAGCATTTT. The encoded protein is CSASRGDQPQHF.

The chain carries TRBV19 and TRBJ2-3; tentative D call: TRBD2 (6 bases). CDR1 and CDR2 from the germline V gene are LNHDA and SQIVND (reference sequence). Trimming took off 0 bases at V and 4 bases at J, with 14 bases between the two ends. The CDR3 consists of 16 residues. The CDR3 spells CASSIDLTSFADTQYF. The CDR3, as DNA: TGTGCCAGTAGTATAGATTTGACTAGTTTTGCAGATACGCAGTATTTT.

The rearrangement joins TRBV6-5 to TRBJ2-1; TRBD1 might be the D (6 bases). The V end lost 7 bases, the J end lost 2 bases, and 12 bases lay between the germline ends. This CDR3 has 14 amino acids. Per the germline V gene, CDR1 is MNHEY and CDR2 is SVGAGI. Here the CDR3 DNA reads TGTGCCAGCATTCAGGGGAAGGCCTACAATGAGCAGTTCTTC. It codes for CASIQGKAYNEQFF.

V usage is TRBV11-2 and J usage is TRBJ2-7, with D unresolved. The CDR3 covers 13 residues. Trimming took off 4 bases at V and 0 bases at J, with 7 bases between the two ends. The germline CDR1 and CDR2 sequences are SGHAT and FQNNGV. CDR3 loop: CASSSYSSYEQYF. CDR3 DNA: TGTGCCAGCAGCTCCTACAGCTCCTACGAGCAGTACTTC.

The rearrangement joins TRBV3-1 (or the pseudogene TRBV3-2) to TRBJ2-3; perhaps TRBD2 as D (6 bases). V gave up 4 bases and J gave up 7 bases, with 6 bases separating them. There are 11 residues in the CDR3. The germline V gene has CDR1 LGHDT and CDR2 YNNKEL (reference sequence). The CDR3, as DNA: TGTGCCAGCAGCCGGGACTATACGCAGTATTTT. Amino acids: CASSRDYTQYF.

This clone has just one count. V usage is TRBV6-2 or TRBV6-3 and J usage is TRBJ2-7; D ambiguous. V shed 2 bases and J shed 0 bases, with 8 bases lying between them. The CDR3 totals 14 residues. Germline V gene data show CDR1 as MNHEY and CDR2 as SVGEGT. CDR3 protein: CASSYVADSYEQYF. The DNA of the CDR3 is TGTGCCAGCAGTTACGTGGCGGACTCCTACGAGCAGTACTTC.

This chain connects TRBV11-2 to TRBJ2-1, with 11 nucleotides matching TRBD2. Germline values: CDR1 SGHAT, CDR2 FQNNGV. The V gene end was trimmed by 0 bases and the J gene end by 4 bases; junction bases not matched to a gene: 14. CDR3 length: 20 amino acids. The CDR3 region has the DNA TGTGCCAGCAGCTTAGAGGGTCTTAGCGGGAGGGGGTTTAGGTACAATGAGCAGTTCTTC. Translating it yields CASSLEGLSGRGFRYNEQFF. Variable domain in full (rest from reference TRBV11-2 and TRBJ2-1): EAGVAQSPRYKIIEKRQSVAFWCNPISGHATLYWYQQILGQGPKLLIQFQNNGVVDDSQLPKDRFSAERLKGVDSTLKIQPAKLEDSAVYLCASSLEGLSGRGFRYNEQFFGPGTRLTVL.

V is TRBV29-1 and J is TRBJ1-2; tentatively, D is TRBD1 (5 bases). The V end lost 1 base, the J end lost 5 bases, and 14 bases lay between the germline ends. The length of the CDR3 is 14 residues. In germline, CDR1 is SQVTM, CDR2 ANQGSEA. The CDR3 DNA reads TGCAGCGTTGAAGTGGGGGTAGGAGGGTATGGCTACACCTTC. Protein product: CSVEVGVGGYGYTF. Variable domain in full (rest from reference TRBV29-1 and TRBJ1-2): SAVISQKPSRDICQRGTSLTIQCQVDSQVTMMFWYRQQPGQSLTLIATANQGSEATYESGFVIDKFPISRPNLTFSTLTVSNMSPEDSSIYLCSVEVGVGGYGYTFGSGTRLTVV.

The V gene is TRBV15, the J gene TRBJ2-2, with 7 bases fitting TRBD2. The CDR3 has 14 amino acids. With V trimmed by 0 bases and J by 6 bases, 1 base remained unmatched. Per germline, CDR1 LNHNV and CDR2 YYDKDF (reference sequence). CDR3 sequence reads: CATSRDRGAGELFF. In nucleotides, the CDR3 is TGTGCCACCAGCAGAGATCGGGGGGCCGGGGAGCTGTTTTTT.

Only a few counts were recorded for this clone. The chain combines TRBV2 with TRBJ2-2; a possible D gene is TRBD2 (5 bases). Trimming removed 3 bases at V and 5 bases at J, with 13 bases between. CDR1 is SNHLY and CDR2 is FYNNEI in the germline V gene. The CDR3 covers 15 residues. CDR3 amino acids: CASSEGVAATGELFF. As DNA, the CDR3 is TGTGCCAGCAGTGAGGGAGTAGCAGCAACCGGGGAGCTGTTTTTT.

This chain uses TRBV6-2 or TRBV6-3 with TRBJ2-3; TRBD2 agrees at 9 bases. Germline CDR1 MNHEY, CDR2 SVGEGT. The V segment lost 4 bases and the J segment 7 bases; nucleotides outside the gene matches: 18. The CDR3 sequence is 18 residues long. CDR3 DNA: TGTGCCAGCAGTTTCTCTCTGACTCTAGCGGGGTTAAGTCATACGCAGTATTTT. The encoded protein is CASSFSLTLAGLSHTQYF.

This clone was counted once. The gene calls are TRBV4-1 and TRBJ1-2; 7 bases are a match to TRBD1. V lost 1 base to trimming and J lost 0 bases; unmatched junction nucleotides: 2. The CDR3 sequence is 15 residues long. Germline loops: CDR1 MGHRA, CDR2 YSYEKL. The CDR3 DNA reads TGCGCCAGCAGCCAAGTCCAGGGGGCTAACTATGGCTACACCTTC. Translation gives CASSQVQGANYGYTF.

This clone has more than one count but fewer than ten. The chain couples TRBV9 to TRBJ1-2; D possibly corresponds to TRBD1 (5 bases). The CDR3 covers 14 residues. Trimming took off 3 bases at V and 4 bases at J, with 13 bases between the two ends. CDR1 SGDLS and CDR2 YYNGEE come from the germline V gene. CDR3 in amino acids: CASSASGHFYGYTF. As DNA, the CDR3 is TGTGCCAGCAGCGCCTCTGGACATTTCTATGGCTACACCTTC. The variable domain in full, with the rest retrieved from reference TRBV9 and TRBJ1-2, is DSGVTQTPKHLITATGQRVTLRCSPRSGDLSVYWYQQSLDQGLQFLIQYYNGEERAKGNILERFSAQQFPDLHSELNLSSLELGDSALYFCASSASGHFYGYTFGSGTRLTVV.

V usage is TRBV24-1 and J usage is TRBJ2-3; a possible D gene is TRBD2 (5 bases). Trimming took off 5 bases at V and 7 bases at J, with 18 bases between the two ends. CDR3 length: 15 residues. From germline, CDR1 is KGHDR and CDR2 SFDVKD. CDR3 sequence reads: CATSATGELKYTQYF. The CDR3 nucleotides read TGTGCCACCAGTGCAACCGGGGAGCTGAAATATACGCAGTATTTT.

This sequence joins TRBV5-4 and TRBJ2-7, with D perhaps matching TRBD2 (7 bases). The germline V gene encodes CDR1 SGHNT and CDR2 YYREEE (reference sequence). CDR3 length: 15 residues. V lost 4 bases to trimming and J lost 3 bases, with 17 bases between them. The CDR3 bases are TGTGCCAGCAGCCCCCGGGGGGCGGGGAGCTACGAGCAGTACTTC. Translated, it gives CASSPRGAGSYEQYF.

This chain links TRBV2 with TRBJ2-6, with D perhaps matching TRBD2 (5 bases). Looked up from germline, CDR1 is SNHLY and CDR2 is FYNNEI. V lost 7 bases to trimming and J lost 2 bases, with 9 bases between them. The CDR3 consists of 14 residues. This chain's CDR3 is CASMRVTGANVLTF. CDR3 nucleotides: TGTGCCAGCATGAGGGTCACTGGGGCCAACGTCCTGACTTTC.

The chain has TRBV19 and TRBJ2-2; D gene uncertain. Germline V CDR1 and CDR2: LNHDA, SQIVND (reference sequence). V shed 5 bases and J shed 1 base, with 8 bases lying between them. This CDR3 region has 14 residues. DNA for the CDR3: TGTGCCAGTAGTCAGTTTTGGAACACCGGGGAGCTGTTTTTT. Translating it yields CASSQFWNTGELFF.

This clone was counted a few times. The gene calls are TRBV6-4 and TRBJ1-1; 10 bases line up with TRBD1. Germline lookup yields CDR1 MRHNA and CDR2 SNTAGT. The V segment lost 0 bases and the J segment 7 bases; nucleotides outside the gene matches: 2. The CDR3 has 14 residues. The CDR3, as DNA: TGTGCCAGCAGTGACTCGGACAGGGGGGATGAAGCTTTCTTT. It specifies CASSDSDRGDEAFF.

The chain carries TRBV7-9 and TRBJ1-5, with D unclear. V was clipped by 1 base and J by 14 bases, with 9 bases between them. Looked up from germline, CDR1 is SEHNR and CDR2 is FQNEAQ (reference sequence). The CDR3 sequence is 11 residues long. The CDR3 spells CASSLGDTEHF. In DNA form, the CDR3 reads TGTGCCAGCAGCTTAGGAGACACTGAGCATTTT.

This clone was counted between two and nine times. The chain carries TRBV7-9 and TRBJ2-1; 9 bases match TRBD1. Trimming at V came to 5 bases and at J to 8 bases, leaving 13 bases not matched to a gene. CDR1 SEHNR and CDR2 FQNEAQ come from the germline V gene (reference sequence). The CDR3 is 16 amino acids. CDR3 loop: CASSQIRDRAIHEQFF. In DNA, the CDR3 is TGTGCCAGCAGCCAGATACGGGACAGGGCCATACATGAGCAGTTCTTC.

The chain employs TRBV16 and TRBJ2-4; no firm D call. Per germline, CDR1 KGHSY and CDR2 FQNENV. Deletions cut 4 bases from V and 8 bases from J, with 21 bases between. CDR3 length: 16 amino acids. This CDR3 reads CASSPTLSRLKDIQYF. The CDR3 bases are TGTGCCAGCAGCCCCACTCTTTCGCGGTTGAAGGACATTCAGTACTTC. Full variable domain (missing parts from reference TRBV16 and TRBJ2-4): GEEVAQTPKHLVRGEGQKAKLYCAPIKGHSYVFWYQQVLKNEFKFLISFQNENVFDETGMPKERFSAKCLPNSPCSLEIQATKLEDSAVYFCASSPTLSRLKDIQYFGAGTRLSVL.

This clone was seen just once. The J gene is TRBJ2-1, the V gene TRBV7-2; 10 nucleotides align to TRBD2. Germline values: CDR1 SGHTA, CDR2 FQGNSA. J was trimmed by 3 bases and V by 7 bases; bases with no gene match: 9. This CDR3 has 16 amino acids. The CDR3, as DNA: TGTGCCAGCAAGATTCTAGCGGGAGTAATCTACAATGAGCAGTTCTTC. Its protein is CASKILAGVIYNEQFF. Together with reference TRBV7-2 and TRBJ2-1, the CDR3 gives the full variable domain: GAGVSQSPSNKVTEKGKDVELRCDPISGHTALYWYRQSLGQGLEFLIYFQGNSAPDKSGLPSDRFSAERTGGSVSTLTIQRTQQEDSAVYLCASKILAGVIYNEQFFGPGTRLTVL.

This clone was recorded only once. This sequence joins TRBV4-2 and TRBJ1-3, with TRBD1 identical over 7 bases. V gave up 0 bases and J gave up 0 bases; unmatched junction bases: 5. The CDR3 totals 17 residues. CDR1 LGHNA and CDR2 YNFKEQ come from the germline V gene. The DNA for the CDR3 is TGTGCCAGCAGCCAAGATCTTGGGACAGACTCTGGAAACACCATATATTTT. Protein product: CASSQDLGTDSGNTIYF.

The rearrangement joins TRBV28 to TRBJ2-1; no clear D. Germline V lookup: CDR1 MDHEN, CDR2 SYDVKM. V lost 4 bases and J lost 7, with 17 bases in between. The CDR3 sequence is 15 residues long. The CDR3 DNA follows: TGTGCCAGCAGTTCGATACGCCAGACGGGTAATGAGCAGTTCTTC. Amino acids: CASSSIRQTGNEQFF.

In nucleotides, the CDR3 is TGTGCCAGCAGCCCTGGGACAGGGGGCGCCGGGACTGAAGCTTTCTTT. Translated, it gives CASSPGTGGAGTEAFF. V usage is TRBV11-3 and J usage is TRBJ1-1, with 12 bases that match TRBD1. There are 16 residues in the CDR3. With 5 bases clipped from V and 5 bases from J, the junction kept 9 bases outside the gene matches. CDR1 is SGHNT and CDR2 is YENEEA in the germline V gene.

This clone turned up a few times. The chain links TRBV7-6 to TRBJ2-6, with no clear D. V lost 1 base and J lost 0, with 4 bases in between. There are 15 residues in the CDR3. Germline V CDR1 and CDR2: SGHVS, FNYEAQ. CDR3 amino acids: CASSLGSSGANVLTF. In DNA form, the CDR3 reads TGTGCCAGCAGCTTAGGGAGCTCTGGGGCCAACGTCCTGACTTTC. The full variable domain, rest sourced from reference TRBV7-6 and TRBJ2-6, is GAGVSQSPRYKVTKRGQDVALRCDPISGHVSLYWYRQALGQGPEFLTYFNYEAQQDKSGLPNDRFSAERPEGSISTLTIQRTEQRDSAMYRCASSLGSSGANVLTFGAGSRLTVL.

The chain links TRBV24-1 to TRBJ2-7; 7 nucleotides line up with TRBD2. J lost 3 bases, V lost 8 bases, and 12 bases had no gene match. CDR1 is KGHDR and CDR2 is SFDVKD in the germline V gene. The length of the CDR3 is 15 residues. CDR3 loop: CATNKTSETNYEQYF. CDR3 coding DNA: TGTGCCACCAATAAAACTAGCGAGACAAACTACGAGCAGTACTTC.

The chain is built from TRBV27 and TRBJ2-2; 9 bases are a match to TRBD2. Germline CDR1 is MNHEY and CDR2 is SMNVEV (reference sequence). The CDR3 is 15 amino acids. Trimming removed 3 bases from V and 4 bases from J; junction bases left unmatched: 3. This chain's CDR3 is CASSLGGRATGELFF. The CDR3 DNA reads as TGTGCCAGCAGTTTGGGCGGGAGGGCCACCGGGGAGCTGTTTTTT.